This T cell receptor (beta chain) was found in a study of cytomegalovirus exposure and HLA in healthy donors. Trimming stripped 2 bases from V and 9 bases from J, with 20 bases between. This CDR3 has 16 residues. Looked up from germline, CDR1 is MNHEY and CDR2 is SMNVEV (reference sequence). Comment on this clone: The antigen is unknown.

PCR employed 60 Vbeta and 13 Jbeta primers. Only in-frame clones appear in the TCRdb table, and some are missing; sequencing was by immunoSEQ multiplex PCR. This sample yields some 140,000 clones, of which roughly three quarters are seen a single time; roughly 2.3% belongs to the top ten. Findings and caveats of the study: In a later analysis, productive TCRs from donors in an Asian-associated ancestry cluster reportedly carried fewer N-insertions than the cohort mean.

This TCR was recovered from a man between 25 and 39 years old in good health and CMV-seronegative. The chain is built from TRBV27 and TRBJ2-1, with D possibly being TRBD2 (6 bases). The specimen sequenced was PBMCs. The CDR3 here is CASSLGLATSLSEQFF. DNA for the CDR3: TGTGCCAGCAGTTTAGGGCTAGCGACCTCTTTGAGTGAGCAGTTCTTC.